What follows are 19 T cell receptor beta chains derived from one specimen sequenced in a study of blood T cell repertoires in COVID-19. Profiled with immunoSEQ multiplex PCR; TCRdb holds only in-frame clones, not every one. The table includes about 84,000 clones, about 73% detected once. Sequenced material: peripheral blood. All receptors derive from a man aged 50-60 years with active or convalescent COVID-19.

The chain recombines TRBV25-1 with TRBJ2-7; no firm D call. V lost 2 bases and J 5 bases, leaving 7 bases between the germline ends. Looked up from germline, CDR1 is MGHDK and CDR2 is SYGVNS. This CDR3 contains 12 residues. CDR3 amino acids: CASSEHPDEQYF. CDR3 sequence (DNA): TGTGCCAGCAGTGAACACCCGGACGAGCAGTACTTC.

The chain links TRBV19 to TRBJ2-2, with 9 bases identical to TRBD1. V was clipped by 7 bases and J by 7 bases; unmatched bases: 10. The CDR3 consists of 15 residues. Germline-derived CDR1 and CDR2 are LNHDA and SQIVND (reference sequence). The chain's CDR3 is CASTKATGGSGELFF. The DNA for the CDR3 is TGTGCCAGTACCAAAGCCACAGGGGGCAGCGGGGAGCTGTTTTTT.

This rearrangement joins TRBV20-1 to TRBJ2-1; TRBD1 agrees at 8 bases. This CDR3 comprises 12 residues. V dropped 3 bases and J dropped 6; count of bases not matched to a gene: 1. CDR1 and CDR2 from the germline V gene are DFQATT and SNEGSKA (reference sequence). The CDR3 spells CSASTGGNEQFF. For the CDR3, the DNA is TGCAGTGCTAGTACAGGGGGCAATGAGCAGTTCTTC.

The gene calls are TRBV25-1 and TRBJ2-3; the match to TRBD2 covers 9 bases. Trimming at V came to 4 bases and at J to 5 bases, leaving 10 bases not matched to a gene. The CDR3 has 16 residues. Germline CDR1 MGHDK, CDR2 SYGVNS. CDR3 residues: CASSAGWRGGGDTQYF. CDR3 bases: TGTGCCAGCAGTGCTGGCTGGCGGGGGGGAGGAGATACGCAGTATTTT.

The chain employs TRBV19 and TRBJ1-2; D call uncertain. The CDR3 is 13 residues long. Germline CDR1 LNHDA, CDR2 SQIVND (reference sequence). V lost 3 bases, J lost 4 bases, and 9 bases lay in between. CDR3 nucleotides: TGTGCCAGTAGTATGGGCGCCACCTATGGCTACACCTTC. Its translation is CASSMGATYGYTF. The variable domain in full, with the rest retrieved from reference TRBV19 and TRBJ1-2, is DGGITQSPKYLFRKEGQNVTLSCEQNLNHDAMYWYRQDPGQGLRLIYYSQIVNDFQKGDIAEGYSVSREKKESFPLTVTSAQKNPTAFYLCASSMGATYGYTFGSGTRLTVV.

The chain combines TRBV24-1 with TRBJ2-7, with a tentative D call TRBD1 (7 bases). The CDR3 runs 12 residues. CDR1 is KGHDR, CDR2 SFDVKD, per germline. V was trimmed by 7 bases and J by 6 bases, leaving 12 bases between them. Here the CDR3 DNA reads TGTGCCACCAGAGGGCAGGGGGGCGAGCAGTACTTC. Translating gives CATRGQGGEQYF.

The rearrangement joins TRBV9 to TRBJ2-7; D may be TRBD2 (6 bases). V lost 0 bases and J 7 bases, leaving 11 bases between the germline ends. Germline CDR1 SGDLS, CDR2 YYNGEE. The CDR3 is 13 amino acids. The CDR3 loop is CASSVAQRGEQYF. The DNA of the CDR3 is TGTGCCAGCAGCGTAGCTCAACGGGGGGAGCAGTACTTC.

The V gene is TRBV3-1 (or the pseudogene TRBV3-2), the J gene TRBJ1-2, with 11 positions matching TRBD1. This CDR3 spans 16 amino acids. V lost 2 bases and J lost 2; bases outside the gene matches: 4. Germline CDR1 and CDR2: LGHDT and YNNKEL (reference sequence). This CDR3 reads CASSQPRTGGNYGYTF. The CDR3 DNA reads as TGTGCCAGCAGCCAACCGCGGACAGGGGGCAACTATGGCTACACCTTC.

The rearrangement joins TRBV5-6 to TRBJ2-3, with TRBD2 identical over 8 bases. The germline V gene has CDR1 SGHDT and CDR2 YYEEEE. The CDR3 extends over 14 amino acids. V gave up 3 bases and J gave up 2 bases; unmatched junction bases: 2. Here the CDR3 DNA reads TGTGCCAGCAGCTCGGGACTAGACACAGATACGCAGTATTTT. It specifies CASSSGLDTDTQYF.

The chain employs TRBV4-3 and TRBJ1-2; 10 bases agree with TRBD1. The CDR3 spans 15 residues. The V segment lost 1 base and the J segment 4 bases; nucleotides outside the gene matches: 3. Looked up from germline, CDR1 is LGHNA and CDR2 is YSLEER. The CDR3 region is CASSQVGTGVYGYTF. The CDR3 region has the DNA TGCGCCAGCAGCCAAGTTGGGACAGGGGTCTATGGCTACACCTTC.

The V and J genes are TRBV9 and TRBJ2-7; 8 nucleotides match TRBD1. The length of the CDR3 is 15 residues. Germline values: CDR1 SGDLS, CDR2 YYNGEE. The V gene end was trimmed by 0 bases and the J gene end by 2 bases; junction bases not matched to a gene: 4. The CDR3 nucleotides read TGTGCCAGCAGCGTAGCGACAGGGGACACCTACGAGCAGTACTTC. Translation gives CASSVATGDTYEQYF.

CDR3 sequence reads: CASSEARDRDTNEQFF. CDR3 nucleotide sequence: TGTGCCAGCAGTGAAGCGCGGGACAGGGACACCAATGAGCAGTTCTTC. This rearrangement joins TRBV2 to TRBJ2-1, with TRBD1 identical over 9 bases. The CDR3 is 16 residues long. Germline CDR1 is SNHLY and CDR2 is FYNNEI. J lost 6 bases, V lost 0 bases, and 6 bases had no gene match.

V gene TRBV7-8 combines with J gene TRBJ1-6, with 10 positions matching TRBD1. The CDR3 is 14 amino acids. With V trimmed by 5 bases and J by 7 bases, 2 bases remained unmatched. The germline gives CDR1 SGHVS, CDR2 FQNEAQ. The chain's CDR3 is CASSRDRGNSPLHF. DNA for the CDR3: TGTGCCAGCAGCCGGGACAGGGGCAATTCACCCCTCCACTTT.

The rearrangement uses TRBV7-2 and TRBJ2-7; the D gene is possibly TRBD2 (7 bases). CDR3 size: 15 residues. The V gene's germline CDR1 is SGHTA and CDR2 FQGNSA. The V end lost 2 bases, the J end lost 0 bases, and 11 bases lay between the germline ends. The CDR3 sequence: CASSLWGGASYEQYF. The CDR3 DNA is TGTGCCAGCAGCTTATGGGGGGGGGCCTCCTACGAGCAGTACTTC.

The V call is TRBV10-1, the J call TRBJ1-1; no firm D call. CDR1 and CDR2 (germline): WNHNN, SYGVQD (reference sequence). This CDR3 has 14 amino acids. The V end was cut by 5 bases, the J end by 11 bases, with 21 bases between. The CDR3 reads CASSFTGSAGGAFF. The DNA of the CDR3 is TGCGCCAGCAGTTTTACCGGGTCAGCCGGTGGGGCTTTCTTT.

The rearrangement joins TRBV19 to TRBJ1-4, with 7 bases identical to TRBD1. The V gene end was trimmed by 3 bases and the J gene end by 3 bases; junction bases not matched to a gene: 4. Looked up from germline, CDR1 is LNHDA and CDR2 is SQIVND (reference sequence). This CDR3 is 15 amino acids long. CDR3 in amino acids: CASSMDRISNEKLFF. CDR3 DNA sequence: TGTGCCAGTAGTATGGACAGGATATCTAATGAAAAACTGTTTTTT.

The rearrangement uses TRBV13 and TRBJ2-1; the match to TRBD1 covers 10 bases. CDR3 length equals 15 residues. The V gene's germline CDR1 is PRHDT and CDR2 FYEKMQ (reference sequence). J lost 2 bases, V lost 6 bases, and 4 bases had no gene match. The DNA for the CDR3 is TGTGCCAGCAGGGAAGGACAGGGGGCCTACAATGAGCAGTTCTTC. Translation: CASREGQGAYNEQFF.

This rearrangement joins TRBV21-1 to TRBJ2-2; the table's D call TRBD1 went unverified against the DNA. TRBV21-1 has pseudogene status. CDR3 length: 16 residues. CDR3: CASNPDRGLSTGELFF. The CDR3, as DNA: TGTGCCAGCAACCCGGACAGGGGCTTGAGCACCGGGGAGCTGTTTTTT.

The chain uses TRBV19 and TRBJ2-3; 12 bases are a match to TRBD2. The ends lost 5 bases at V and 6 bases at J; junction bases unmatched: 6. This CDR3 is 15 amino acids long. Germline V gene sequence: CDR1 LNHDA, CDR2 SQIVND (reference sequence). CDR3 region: CASSRLAGVGDTQYF. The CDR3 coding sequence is TGTGCCAGTAGTCGACTAGCGGGGGTGGGGGATACGCAGTATTTT.